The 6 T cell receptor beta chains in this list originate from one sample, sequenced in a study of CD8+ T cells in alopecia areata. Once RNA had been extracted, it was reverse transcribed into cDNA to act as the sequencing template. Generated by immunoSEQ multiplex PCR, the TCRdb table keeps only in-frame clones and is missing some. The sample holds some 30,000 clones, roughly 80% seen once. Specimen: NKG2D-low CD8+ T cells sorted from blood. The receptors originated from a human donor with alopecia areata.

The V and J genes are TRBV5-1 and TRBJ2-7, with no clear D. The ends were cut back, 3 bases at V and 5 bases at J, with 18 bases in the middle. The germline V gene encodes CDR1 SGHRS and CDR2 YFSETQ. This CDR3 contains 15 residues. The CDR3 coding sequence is TGCGCCAGCAGCTCTTCCGGGCCAAAAGGTCACGAGCAGTACTTC. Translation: CASSSSGPKGHEQYF.

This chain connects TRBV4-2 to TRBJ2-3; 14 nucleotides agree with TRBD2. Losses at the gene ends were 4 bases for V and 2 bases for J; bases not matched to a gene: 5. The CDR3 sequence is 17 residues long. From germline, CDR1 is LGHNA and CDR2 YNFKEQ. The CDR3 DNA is TGTGCCAGCAGCCGAGCGACTAGCGGGAGGGTCACAGATACGCAGTATTTT. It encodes CASSRATSGRVTDTQYF.

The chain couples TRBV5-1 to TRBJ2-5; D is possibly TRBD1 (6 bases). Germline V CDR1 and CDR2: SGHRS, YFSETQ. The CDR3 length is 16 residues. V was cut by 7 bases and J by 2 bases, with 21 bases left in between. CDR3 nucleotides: TGCGCCAGCTCACCCAGCTGGTGGGGGCTACAAGAGACCCAGTACTTC. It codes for CASSPSWWGLQETQYF.

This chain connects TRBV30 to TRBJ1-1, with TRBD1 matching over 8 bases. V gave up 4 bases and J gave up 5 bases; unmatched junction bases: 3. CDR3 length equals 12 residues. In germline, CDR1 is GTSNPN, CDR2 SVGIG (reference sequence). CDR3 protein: CAWKGTGTEAFF. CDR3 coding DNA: TGTGCCTGGAAAGGGACAGGTACTGAAGCTTTCTTT.

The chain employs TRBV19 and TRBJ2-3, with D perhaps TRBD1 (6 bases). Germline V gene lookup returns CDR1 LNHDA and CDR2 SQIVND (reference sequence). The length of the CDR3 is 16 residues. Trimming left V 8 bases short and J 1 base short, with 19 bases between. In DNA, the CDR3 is TGTGCCAGTCAAGTCCGGGACACCGTCCGCACAGATACGCAGTATTTT. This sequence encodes CASQVRDTVRTDTQYF.

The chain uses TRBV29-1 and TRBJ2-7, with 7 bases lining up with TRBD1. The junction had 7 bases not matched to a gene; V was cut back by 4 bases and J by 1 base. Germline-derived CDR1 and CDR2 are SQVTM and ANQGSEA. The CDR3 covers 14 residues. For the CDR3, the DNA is TGCAGCGTTGTTACAGGGGAAGGGTCCTACGAGCAGTACTTC. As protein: CSVVTGEGSYEQYF.